The source of this T cell receptor beta chain is a study of T cell repertoires in cytomegalovirus infection. About the study: Recently identified HLA-C-restricted CMV epitopes were used, and well-studied HLA-B-restricted CMV epitopes were used as well. Shared public TCR beta signatures pointed to both CMV infection and a matching HLA type. The study, taken as a whole, reports: CMV-specific TCR beta clonotypes restricted by HLA-C were the ones dominating the ex vivo response.

One entry per CDR3 protein, called by TCRdb with MiXCR from the reads. The sample carries 450,000 to 600,000 distinct CDR3 sequences, roughly 42% recorded once. The CDR3 covers 14 residues. Germline CDR1 MNHEY, CDR2 SVGAGI. Trimming shortened V by 7 bases and J by 0 bases, and 9 bases separated the two germline ends. In regard to this clonotype: Its cognate antigen is unknown.

This clonotype originated in a human donor in good health (CMV status not recorded). Some clones in this sample may be carry-over from other donors' samples. The sequencing here drew on cultured PBMCs, taken from culture after CMV antigen stimulation. This chain links TRBV6-5 with TRBJ2-2; possible D gene TRBD2, 5 bases. The CDR3 bases are TGTGCCAGCAACTCGGGGTCGAACACCGGGGAGCTGTTTTTT. Protein product: CASNSGSNTGELFF.